The source of this T cell receptor beta chain is a study of CXCR3-negative and CXCR3-positive naive CD8 T cells. Notes on this clonotype: Its antigen is still unknown.

The study made its TRB cDNA libraries by 5' RACE, adding UMI labels. TCRdb reprocessed the 5' RACE reads; each CDR3 protein has one entry and no DNA is given. The data include some 85,000 distinct CDR3 sequences; the top ten clones carry less than 0.6%. This CDR3 contains 11 residues. Germline values: CDR1 SGHAT, CDR2 FQNNGV. Study-wide points: When CXCR3-positive naive cells were set against CXCR3-negative naive cells, the former had more hydrophobic TRB CDR3s. Diversity was high in both naive subsets and much lower in memory cells.

Naivety in CD8+ T cells corresponded to a CD45RO-CCR7+CD27+CD95- phenotype. The sequence was obtained from a human donor in good health. Some clones in this sample may be carry-over from other donors' samples. The rearrangement joins TRBV11-2 to TRBJ2-3. Sequencing input: naive CXCR3+ CD8+ T cells from blood. As for subset: CD45RO-CCR7+CD27+CD95- naive CD8+ T cells expressing CXCR3 (TNR3+). The CDR3 reads CASGVADTQYF.